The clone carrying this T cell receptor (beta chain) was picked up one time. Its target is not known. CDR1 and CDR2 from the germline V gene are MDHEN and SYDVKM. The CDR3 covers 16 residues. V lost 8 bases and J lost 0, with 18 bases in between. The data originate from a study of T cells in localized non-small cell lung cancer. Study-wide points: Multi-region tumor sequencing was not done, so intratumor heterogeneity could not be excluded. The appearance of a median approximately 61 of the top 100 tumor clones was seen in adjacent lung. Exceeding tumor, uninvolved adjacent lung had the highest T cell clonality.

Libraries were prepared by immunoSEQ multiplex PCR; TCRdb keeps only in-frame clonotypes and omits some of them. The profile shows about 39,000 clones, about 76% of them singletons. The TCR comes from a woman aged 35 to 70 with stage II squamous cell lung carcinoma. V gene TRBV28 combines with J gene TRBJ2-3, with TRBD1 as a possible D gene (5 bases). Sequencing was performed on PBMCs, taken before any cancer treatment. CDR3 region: CASEGVKLGSTDTQYF. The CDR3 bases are TGTGCCAGCGAAGGGGTGAAACTCGGGAGCACAGATACGCAGTATTTT. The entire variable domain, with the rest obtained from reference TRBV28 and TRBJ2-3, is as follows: DVKVTQSSRYLVKRTGEKVFLECVQDMDHENMFWYRQDPGLGLRLIYFSYDVKMKEKGDIPEGYSVSREKKERFSLILESASTNQTSMYLCASEGVKLGSTDTQYFGPGTRLTVL.